The 27 T cell receptor beta chains below were found in one sample sequenced in a study of T cells after yellow fever vaccination. TCRdb used MiXCR to reprocess the 5' RACE reads, holding one entry per CDR3 protein. The data hold roughly 48,000 distinct CDR3 sequences, with about 6.6% observed a single time. This sample comprised CD8+ T cells not binding an NS4B(214-222) dextramer, sorted from PBMCs, obtained around 45 days after the first yellow fever vaccination. The receptors derive from a young man who received the YFV17D yellow fever vaccine.

This clonotype was detected a few times. The chain is built from TRBV7-2 and TRBJ2-1, with 12 bases lining up with TRBD2. The V gene's germline CDR1 is SGHTA and CDR2 FQGNSA. The CDR3 is 18 amino acids. J gave up 4 bases and V 1 base, and 8 bases lay outside the gene matches. The CDR3 DNA is TGTGCCAGCAGCTTAGGGCTAGCGGGGGGGCAAGGTTACAATGAGCAGTTCTTC. Amino acid sequence: CASSLGLAGGQGYNEQFF.

This clonotype was counted ten times or more. The CDR3 is CASSRLGYWAGANTGELFF. The DNA for the CDR3 is TGCGCCAGCAGCCGCCTCGGGTATTGGGCGGGCGCGAACACCGGGGAGCTGTTTTTT. This chain connects TRBV4-1 to TRBJ2-2, with D perhaps matching TRBD2 (5 bases). The CDR3 covers 19 residues. Trimming removed 4 bases at V and 0 bases at J, with 21 bases between. The V gene's germline CDR1 is MGHRA and CDR2 YSYEKL.

This clonotype was recorded many times. The chain links TRBV4-2 to TRBJ1-1, with D possibly TRBD1 on 6 matching bases. V was pared by 10 bases and J by 1 base, with 16 bases between. Germline V CDR1 and CDR2: LGHNA, YNFKEQ. This CDR3 is built from 14 residues. The CDR3 nucleotides are TGTGCCAAGGGGGGGGCAACTACGAACACTGAAGCTTTCTTT. This gives the protein CAKGGATTNTEAFF.

There are a few counts of this clonotype. The chain joins TRBV14 to TRBJ2-3, with D hard to call. The CDR3 consists of 14 residues. In germline, CDR1 is SGHDN, CDR2 FVKESK. With 1 base removed from V and 0 bases from J, the gap between germline ends came to 5 bases. CDR3 region: CASSQVVSTDTQYF. CDR3 in DNA: TGTGCCAGCAGCCAAGTGGTTAGCACAGATACGCAGTATTTT.

This clonotype has at least ten counts. V and J are TRBV12-3 or TRBV12-4 and TRBJ2-5; D is perhaps TRBD1 or TRBD2 (6 bases each). V gave up 4 bases and J gave up 5 bases, with 14 bases separating them. This CDR3 comprises 14 residues. CDR3 DNA: TGTGCCAGCAGTTCTCTAGGGGGGACGGAGACCCAGTACTTC. Protein sequence: CASSSLGGTETQYF.

Many counts were recorded for this clonotype. The chain links TRBV7-2 to TRBJ2-2; no firm D call. With 4 bases removed from V and 4 bases from J, the gap between germline ends came to 13 bases. Germline V gene data show CDR1 as SGHTA and CDR2 as FQGNSA. This CDR3 comprises 15 residues. The CDR3 sequence is CASSSTQVGTGELFF. DNA of the CDR3: TGTGCCAGCAGCTCCACTCAGGTCGGCACCGGGGAGCTGTTTTTT. Variable domain in full (rest from reference TRBV7-2 and TRBJ2-2): GAGVSQSPSNKVTEKGKDVELRCDPISGHTALYWYRQSLGQGLEFLIYFQGNSAPDKSGLPSDRFSAERTGGSVSTLTIQRTQQEDSAVYLCASSSTQVGTGELFFGEGSRLTVL.

There are many counts of this clonotype. The chain combines TRBV6-2 or TRBV6-3 with TRBJ2-7, with 7 bases matching TRBD1. Per the germline V gene, CDR1 is MNHEY and CDR2 is SVGEGT. The CDR3 sequence is 14 residues long. The trim removed 2 bases at V and 2 bases at J, leaving 3 bases unmatched. The CDR3 sequence is CASSYRGQPYEQYF. The CDR3 nucleotides are TGTGCCAGCAGTTACCGGGGACAGCCCTACGAGCAGTACTTC.

This clonotype occurred many times. The chain has TRBV5-6 and TRBJ2-3; no clear D gene. The V end lost 4 bases, the J end lost 0 bases, and 9 bases lay between the germline ends. Germline CDR1 and CDR2: SGHDT and YYEEEE. The CDR3 is 14 residues long. CDR3 DNA sequence: TGTGCCAGCAGCCCCTTGACTAGCACAGATACGCAGTATTTT. This gives the protein CASSPLTSTDTQYF.

This sequence joins TRBV7-6 and TRBJ2-6; no clear D gene. There are 16 residues in the CDR3. Germline assignment: CDR1 SGHVS and CDR2 FNYEAQ. Trimming stripped 5 bases from V and 0 bases from J, with 11 bases between. CDR3 nucleotide sequence: TGTGCCAGCAGCCCAGCCTTGGACTCTGGGGCCAACGTCCTGACTTTC. Its translation is CASSPALDSGANVLTF. The whole variable domain, filled in from reference TRBV7-6 and TRBJ2-6, reads GAGVSQSPRYKVTKRGQDVALRCDPISGHVSLYWYRQALGQGPEFLTYFNYEAQQDKSGLPNDRFSAERPEGSISTLTIQRTEQRDSAMYRCASSPALDSGANVLTFGAGSRLTVL.

V usage is TRBV12-3 or TRBV12-4 and J usage is TRBJ2-5, with TRBD2 matching 8 bases. This CDR3 region has 13 residues. Unmatched junction bases numbered 7, after V lost 6 bases and J lost 7 bases. The CDR3 region is CASSDSGDGTQYF. Written as DNA, the CDR3 is TGTGCCAGCAGCGATAGCGGGGATGGGACCCAGTACTTC.

The table lists this clonotype with a few counts. This chain joins TRBV5-1 and TRBJ1-1; D remains ambiguous. Between the trimmed V and J ends, which lost 4 bases and 1 base, there was a span of 11 bases. Germline V gives CDR1 SGHRS, CDR2 YFSETQ. The CDR3 loop spans 14 amino acids. Here the CDR3 DNA reads TGCGCCAGCAGCCCCCTGTCAGAGAACACTGAAGCTTTCTTT. Translation gives CASSPLSENTEAFF.

This clonotype was counted a few times. The chain is built from TRBV7-2 and TRBJ2-7; D gene uncertain. Germline CDR1 reads SGHTA; CDR2 reads FQGNSA. V was shortened by 3 bases and J by 2 bases, with 8 bases between the two germline ends. The CDR3 is 13 residues long. Written as DNA, the CDR3 is TGTGCCAGCAGCTTTTTGGGAACCTACGAGCAGTACGTC. It yields the protein CASSFLGTYEQYV.

The chain is built from TRBV7-9 and TRBJ2-2; D gene uncertain. The CDR3 totals 13 residues. Germline V CDR1 and CDR2: SEHNR, FQNEAQ (reference sequence). Trimming stripped 3 bases from V and 6 bases from J, with 8 bases between. CDR3 protein: CASSFTTAGELFF. CDR3 bases: TGTGCCAGCAGCTTTACGACGGCCGGGGAGCTGTTTTTT.

The sample holds many counts of this clonotype. The rearrangement joins TRBV28 to TRBJ2-7, with D perhaps assigned TRBD1 or TRBD2 (6 bases each). V was clipped by 6 bases and J by 3 bases, with 18 bases between them. From germline, CDR1 is MDHEN and CDR2 SYDVKM. The CDR3 is made up of 15 amino acids. As DNA, the CDR3 is TGTGCCAGCAGAGCGGGTCCCAGGGGCGTCTACGAGCAGTACGTC. Translated, it gives CASRAGPRGVYEQYV.

This clonotype showed up many times. The CDR3 spells CASSLPRGLGDTQYF. In DNA, the CDR3 is TGTGCCAGCAGCTTACCCAGGGGGCTTGGGGATACGCAGTATTTT. This chain uses TRBV11-1 with TRBJ2-3, with 8 bases fitting TRBD1. Germline V gene lookup returns CDR1 SGHAT and CDR2 FQDESV (reference sequence). The CDR3 has 15 amino acids. After removal of 2 bases from V and 6 bases from J, the junction contained 7 bases not matched to a gene. The whole variable domain, remainder taken from reference TRBV11-1 and TRBJ2-3, is EAEVAQSPRYKITEKSQAVAFWCDPISGHATLYWYRQILGQGPELLVQFQDESVVDDSQLPKDRFSAERLKGVDSTLKIQPAELGDSAMYLCASSLPRGLGDTQYFGPGTRLTVL.

The genes are TRBV27 and TRBJ1-1; the D is unclear. Trimming cost V 0 bases and J 7 bases, with 9 bases left between them. Germline lookup yields CDR1 MNHEY and CDR2 SMNVEV (reference sequence). This CDR3 is built from 13 residues. The chain's CDR3 is CASSLSKWNEAFF. Here the CDR3 DNA reads TGTGCCAGCAGTTTATCTAAGTGGAATGAAGCTTTCTTT.

In this sample, this clonotype turned up a few times. The genes are TRBV6-2 or TRBV6-3 and TRBJ1-2; 10 bases match TRBD1. Looked up from germline, CDR1 is MNHEY and CDR2 is SVGEGT. The CDR3 consists of 13 residues. J lost 8 bases, V lost 5 bases, and 5 bases had no gene match. This CDR3 reads CASSNGQGVGYTF. The DNA for the CDR3 is TGTGCCAGCAGTAACGGACAGGGGGTCGGCTACACCTTC.

This clonotype was recorded at least ten times. The chain recombines TRBV14 with TRBJ2-2, with TRBD1 matching 7 bases. The CDR3 is made up of 16 amino acids. Per the germline V gene, CDR1 is SGHDN and CDR2 is FVKESK. With V trimmed by 6 bases and J by 4 bases, 11 bases remained unmatched. The CDR3 nucleotides are TGTGCCAGCAGTCCCCGGCCGGGACAGACCACCGGGGAGCTGTTTTTT. This encodes CASSPRPGQTTGELFF.

The chain combines TRBV4-3 with TRBJ1-2; D may be TRBD1 (6 bases). V lost 6 bases to trimming and J lost 0 bases, with 17 bases between them. The CDR3 runs 16 residues. Germline V gives CDR1 LGHNA, CDR2 YSLEER. Written as DNA, the CDR3 is TGCGCCAGCAGTGGTGGGGGGGCATGGTCTAACTATGGCTACACCTTC. It yields the protein CASSGGGAWSNYGYTF.

This clonotype was observed at least ten times. This chain uses TRBV7-2 with TRBJ2-3; perhaps TRBD1 as D (6 bases). From germline, CDR1 is SGHTA and CDR2 FQGNSA. The ends were cut back, 5 bases at V and 2 bases at J, with 17 bases in the middle. The CDR3 spans 16 residues. This chain's CDR3 is CASSPGHRAPTDTQYF. The CDR3 DNA follows: TGTGCCAGCAGCCCAGGCCACAGGGCCCCCACAGATACGCAGTATTTT.

This clonotype was seen a handful of times. The chain carries TRBV20-1 and TRBJ1-1; 9 nucleotides match TRBD1. The CDR3 spans 15 residues. V lost 2 bases to trimming and J lost 11 bases; unmatched junction nucleotides: 15. Germline assignment: CDR1 DFQATT and CDR2 SNEGSKA (reference sequence). The CDR3 here is CSARQSAGQGGGAFF. The DNA for the CDR3 is TGCAGTGCTAGACAGAGCGCGGGACAGGGTGGTGGGGCTTTCTTT.

CDR3 protein: CASSLWDEETQYF. Here the CDR3 DNA reads TGTGCCAGCAGCTTGTGGGACGAAGAGACCCAGTACTTC. This chain links TRBV5-4 with TRBJ2-5; D tentatively reads TRBD1 or TRBD2 (5 bases each). CDR1 is SGHNT and CDR2 is YYREEE in the germline V gene (reference sequence). There are 13 residues in the CDR3. V was trimmed by 1 base and J by 3 bases, leaving 7 bases between them.

This clonotype was observed a few times. This rearrangement joins TRBV12-3 or TRBV12-4 to TRBJ2-2, with a weak D call TRBD2 (6 bases). The CDR3 extends over 11 amino acids. V lost 10 bases, J lost 6 bases, and 9 bases lay in between. For the CDR3, the DNA is TGTGCCATAAGGGAGGCCGGGGAGCTGTTTTTT. Residues: CAIREAGELFF.

As regards this clonotype: One base away lies a much larger clone, so this may be a sequencing read error. The V and J genes are TRBV7-2 and TRBJ1-1; 10 bases are a match to TRBD1. Germline V gives CDR1 SGHTA, CDR2 FQGNSA. The CDR3 has 16 amino acids. J was trimmed by 6 bases and V by 4 bases; bases with no gene match: 11. DNA of the CDR3: TGTGCCAGCAGCTGGCCCCGGACAGGGGGGAAGGCTGAAGCTTTCTTT. This gives the protein CASSWPRTGGKAEAFF.

Many counts were recorded for this clonotype. V and J are TRBV28 and TRBJ2-7; the D is unclear. The length of the CDR3 is 13 residues. With 5 bases removed from V and 1 base from J, the gap between germline ends came to 9 bases. CDR1 and CDR2 from the germline V gene are MDHEN and SYDVKM. CDR3 sequence reads: CASSDPVSYEQYF. CDR3 bases: TGTGCCAGCAGTGACCCCGTTTCCTACGAGCAGTACTTC.

This clonotype was seen repeatedly, ten times or more. The V and J genes are TRBV27 and TRBJ1-6; TRBD1 matches at 7 bases. With V trimmed by 6 bases and J by 9 bases, 11 bases remained unmatched. From germline, CDR1 is MNHEY and CDR2 SMNVEV (reference sequence). The CDR3 spans 15 residues. CDR3 amino acids: CASSPDRDSFSPLHF. CDR3 bases: TGTGCCAGCAGCCCTGACCGGGACAGTTTTTCACCCCTCCACTTT.

This rearrangement joins TRBV19 to TRBJ2-3; a possible D gene is TRBD1 (6 bases). The germline gives CDR1 LNHDA, CDR2 SQIVND (reference sequence). Trimming cost V 6 bases and J 3 bases, with 19 bases left between them. The CDR3 contains 16 residues. This chain's CDR3 is CASSPGTLSSTDTQYF. In nucleotides, the CDR3 is TGTGCCAGTAGCCCTGGGACACTCAGCTCTACAGATACGCAGTATTTT.